Listed below are T cell receptor beta chains from one sample, sequenced in a study of blood T cell repertoires in COVID-19. Sequencing was performed with immunoSEQ multiplex PCR; in TCRdb, only in-frame clones are kept and a portion is missing. This sample carries 150,000 to 200,000 clones, roughly 80% of them seen once, and the ten largest clones take less than 5.5%. Sequenced input: PBMCs or T cells enriched from blood (not recorded which). These receptor sequences come from a woman aged 55 to 70 with acute COVID-19. Each CDR3 is given without its conserved first and last residue. Rows may omit the clone size; those that give it use once, few, many or a size class.

v_gene	abundance	j_gene	CDR3aa
TRBV5-1	-	TRBJ1-2	ASSSSLQGNYGYT
TRBV19	few	TRBJ1-2	ASSLTTDSYGYT
TRBV5-1	-	TRBJ1-1	ASRQGVGTEAF
TRBV30	-	TRBJ1-2	AWSVRSNYGYT
TRBV5-1	-	TRBJ2-7	ASSPGQGTVEQY
TRBV11-2	-	TRBJ2-3	ASSPGPGLRRDTQY
TRBV6-5	-	TRBJ1-2	ASDRARYGYT
TRBV6-2/TRBV6-3	-	TRBJ1-5	ASSKFWKTGPQH
TRBV9	-	TRBJ1-6	ASSVGNRGDNSPLH
TRBV5-1	-	TRBJ2-2	ASSPSGTNGELF
TRBV7-9	-	TRBJ1-1	ASSLVIGAQAF
TRBV5-1	-	TRBJ2-5	ASSLPGEETQY
TRBV10-2	-	TRBJ2-7	ASSESDGRGYEQY
TRBV9	-	TRBJ2-1	ASSVRDQPYNEQF
TRBV6-2/TRBV6-3	-	TRBJ2-5	ASSFVRGSGETQY
TRBV14	once	TRBJ2-1	ASRSSLALVNEQF
TRBV19	-	TRBJ1-5	ASTPGVYQPQH
TRBV6-1	once	TRBJ1-2	ASKAGSDYGYT
TRBV25-1	-	TRBJ2-5	ASSGAGETQY
TRBV19	-	TRBJ2-3	ASETADTQY
TRBV6-5	-	TRBJ1-1	ASSYGGAEAF
TRBV9	-	TRBJ1-6	ASSALGQGNSPLH
TRBV25-1	-	TRBJ2-2	ASTEQGSSGELF
TRBV9	-	TRBJ2-5	ASSGDSLQETQY
TRBV3-1/TRBV3-2	-	TRBJ1-6	ASSQVAGINSPLH
TRBV7-2	few	TRBJ1-1	ASSKGRPYRGTEAF
TRBV19	-	TRBJ1-1	ASSIGGSVYEAF
TRBV19	few	TRBJ2-6	ASSKHRGPSSGANVLT
TRBV3-1/TRBV3-2	-	TRBJ2-1	ASSQGGGGRDNEQF
TRBV5-4	-	TRBJ2-3	ASSSDRQGRTDTQY
TRBV25-1	once	TRBJ2-7	ASTPGLYYEQY
TRBV7-7	-	TRBJ1-5	ASSPRDSDSNQPQH
TRBV18	few	TRBJ2-5	ASSPRAGGETQY
TRBV5-1	-	TRBJ2-1	ANKPLEGQF
TRBV7-2	-	TRBJ2-5	ASTPGGAETQY
TRBV5-1	-	TRBJ2-1	ASSWPRGGREFNEQF
TRBV27	-	TRBJ1-6	ASSPRVGNSPLH
TRBV9	-	TRBJ1-1	ASSRGGLLIMNTEAF
TRBV6-5	-	TRBJ2-4	ASSLGGLAKNIQY
TRBV4-1	-	TRBJ1-4	ASSQVRRTGVEKLF
TRBV7-2	-	TRBJ1-5	ASSHQSGRDANQPQH
TRBV6-1	many	TRBJ1-5	ASSEGQFSNQPQH
TRBV18	-	TRBJ2-3	ASSPLGLAGGPGDTQY
TRBV7-2	-	TRBJ1-2	ASSLAPDSSYGYT
TRBV7-2	-	TRBJ2-2	ASSPQGDTGELF
TRBV12-5	-	TRBJ2-1	ASGLYRGLQF
TRBV3-1/TRBV3-2	-	TRBJ2-1	ASSQTTGTAGNEQF
TRBV6-5	-	TRBJ2-3	AEGGQSTDTQY
TRBV5-4	once	TRBJ2-3	ASSPTAGHTDTQY
TRBV7-8	-	TRBJ2-2	ASRLNRVPGGPNTGELF
TRBV7-9	-	TRBJ2-3	ASSRETSTDTQY
TRBV10-3	-	TRBJ1-5	AISETFDNQPQH
TRBV5-4	-	TRBJ2-1	ASSYRGSYPNEQF
TRBV4-1	-	TRBJ1-2	ASSQDLSGGAPGYT
TRBV21-1	-	TRBJ2-4	ASSKAAGREAKNIQY
TRBV4-3	-	TRBJ2-1	ASSQAVAGMNEQF